This entry lists 10 T cell receptor beta chains sequenced from one sample in a study of blood T cell repertoires in COVID-19. Using immunoSEQ multiplex PCR, the repertoire was profiled, and TCRdb retains in-frame clones only, with some absent. The repertoire holds over 90,000 clones, with over 75% as singletons. Sequencing was performed on peripheral blood. The receptors stem from a man aged 45 to 65 with acute or convalescent COVID-19.

In DNA, the CDR3 is TGTGCCAGCAGCTTGCGTGACAGGGGTCCTTCCTACGAGCAGTACTTC. It yields the protein CASSLRDRGPSYEQYF. J is TRBJ2-7 and V is TRBV5-4, with 8 positions matching TRBD1. The J segment lost 1 base and the V segment lost 1 base, leaving 7 bases of the junction unmatched. Germline CDR1 and CDR2: SGHNT and YYREEE (reference sequence). The CDR3 has 16 amino acids.

The CDR3 reads CANPSATGGNQPQHF. For the CDR3, the DNA is TGTGCCAACCCATCGGCGACAGGGGGCAATCAGCCCCAGCATTTT. V and J are TRBV27 and TRBJ1-5; 8 bases are a match to TRBD1. V was clipped by 10 bases and J by 2 bases; unmatched bases: 10. Germline-derived CDR1 and CDR2 are MNHEY and SMNVEV (reference sequence). The CDR3 length is 15 residues.

The rearrangement uses TRBV27 and TRBJ2-7; TRBD1 matches at 8 bases. This CDR3 comprises 18 residues. The V and J ends lost 5 bases and 7 bases, in that order; junction bases with no gene match: 22. Germline CDR1 reads MNHEY; CDR2 reads SMNVEV (reference sequence). The CDR3 here is CASSPIPPRAHRGSEQYF. CDR3 DNA sequence: TGTGCCAGCAGTCCTATACCCCCTCGAGCACACAGGGGGTCTGAGCAGTACTTC.

The chain is built from TRBV19 and TRBJ1-4; no clear D gene. The CDR3 is made up of 15 amino acids. V lost 5 bases, J lost 0 bases, and 10 bases lay in between. Germline CDR1 LNHDA, CDR2 SQIVND (reference sequence). This chain's CDR3 is CASSRPGATNEKLFF. CDR3 bases: TGTGCCAGTAGTCGGCCAGGCGCAACTAATGAAAAACTGTTTTTT. The whole variable domain, remainder taken from reference TRBV19 and TRBJ1-4, is DGGITQSPKYLFRKEGQNVTLSCEQNLNHDAMYWYRQDPGQGLRLIYYSQIVNDFQKGDIAEGYSVSREKKESFPLTVTSAQKNPTAFYLCASSRPGATNEKLFFGSGTQLSVL.

This sequence joins TRBV5-1 and TRBJ2-6, with 12 nucleotides matching TRBD2. CDR3 length: 18 residues. CDR1 is SGHRS and CDR2 is YFSETQ in the germline V gene. Trimming took 4 bases from V and 3 from J; bases not matched to a gene: 8. As DNA, the CDR3 is TGCGCCAGCAGCACGACTAGCGGGAGATCAGTTGGGGCCAACGTCCTGACTTTC. It translates to CASSTTSGRSVGANVLTF.

This chain joins TRBV5-1 and TRBJ1-2, with TRBD1 matching over 7 bases. Germline-derived CDR1 and CDR2 are SGHRS and YFSETQ. Trimming at V came to 4 bases and at J to 8 bases, leaving 5 bases not matched to a gene. The CDR3 runs 12 residues. CDR3 bases: TGCGCCAGCAGCCCAACAGGGGACGGCTACACCTTC. This gives the protein CASSPTGDGYTF.

The V call is TRBV7-9, the J call TRBJ1-1; tentative D call: TRBD1 (6 bases). CDR1 is SEHNR, CDR2 FQNEAQ, per germline (reference sequence). V lost 1 base and J lost 4, with 10 bases in between. The CDR3 spans 14 residues. The CDR3 loop is CASSLEFRGTEAFF. Here the CDR3 DNA reads TGTGCCAGCAGCTTAGAGTTCAGGGGCACTGAAGCTTTCTTT.

The chain couples TRBV5-4 to TRBJ2-5, with 12 nucleotides matching TRBD2. Germline lookup yields CDR1 SGHNT and CDR2 YYREEE (reference sequence). J lost 3 bases, V lost 0 bases, and 6 bases had no gene match. This CDR3 has 17 residues. CDR3 DNA sequence: TGTGCCAGCAGCTTGGGCCTCCGACTAGCGGGAGAAGAGACCCAGTACTTC. Translating gives CASSLGLRLAGEETQYF.

The gene calls are TRBV7-2 and TRBJ2-1; TRBD2 matches 9 bases. The V segment lost 1 base and the J segment 4 bases; nucleotides outside the gene matches: 11. Germline CDR1 and CDR2: SGHTA and FQGNSA. The CDR3 consists of 18 residues. CDR3 protein: CASSLEAIAGVAYNEQFF. In nucleotides, the CDR3 is TGTGCCAGCAGCTTAGAAGCTATAGCGGGAGTGGCGTACAATGAGCAGTTCTTC.

The chain uses TRBV10-2 and TRBJ2-4; no definite D call. The CDR3 consists of 14 residues. Germline CDR1 reads WSHSY; CDR2 reads SAAADI. V was clipped by 4 bases and J by 0 bases, with 7 bases between them. CDR3 sequence (DNA): TGCGCCAGCAGTGGTAGACTAGCCAAAAACATTCAGTACTTC. The encoded protein is CASSGRLAKNIQYF.